The 30 T cell receptor beta chains below come from one sample, sequenced in a study of cytomegalovirus exposure and HLA in healthy donors (dated by TCRdb to about 2017). The library was obtained by the immunoSEQ multiplex PCR assay. TCRdb provides this immuneACCESS table in a form limited to in-frame rearrangements. Some clones are lacking; in checked studies, under half of them reflect an unresolved V gene, and why the rest are absent is not known. The sample yields some 130,000 clones; over 90% were counted once. Jointly, the top ten make up approximately 1.8% of the sample. Sequenced input: PBMCs. The receptors originated from a man aged 18-30 years in good health and CMV-seropositive.

This clone was observed a few times. This chain connects TRBV7-2 to TRBJ2-7, with 11 nucleotides matching TRBD2. After removal of 3 bases from V and 0 bases from J, the junction contained 10 bases not matched to a gene. Per the germline V gene, CDR1 is SGHTA and CDR2 is FQGNSA. This CDR3 has 18 amino acids. The CDR3 region is CASSLVTSGRTASYEQYF. CDR3 sequence (DNA): TGTGCCAGCAGCTTGGTAACTAGCGGGAGAACGGCCTCCTACGAGCAGTACTTC.

This chain links TRBV6-1 with TRBJ2-5, with D perhaps matching TRBD1 (6 bases). V was shortened by 2 bases and J by 3 bases, with 13 bases between the two germline ends. Germline CDR1 and CDR2: MNHNS and SASEGT. The CDR3 is 15 amino acids. CDR3 DNA: TGTGCCAGCAGTGAAACTCTGGCAGGGGAAGAGACCCAGTACTTC. Protein product: CASSETLAGEETQYF.

This chain joins TRBV7-9 and TRBJ2-1; 9 bases line up with TRBD2. J lost 7 bases, V lost 2 bases, and 6 bases had no gene match. This CDR3 has 15 residues. Germline loops: CDR1 SEHNR, CDR2 FQNEAQ (reference sequence). The CDR3 is CASSLTAGGVNEQFF. The DNA for the CDR3 is TGTGCCAGCAGCTTAACCGCGGGAGGGGTTAATGAGCAGTTCTTC.

V usage is TRBV15 and J usage is TRBJ2-7, with 11 bases identical to TRBD1. This CDR3 is built from 15 residues. V dropped 2 bases and J dropped 2; count of bases not matched to a gene: 2. Germline CDR1 is LNHNV and CDR2 is YYDKDF (reference sequence). The CDR3 DNA is TGTGCCACCAGCAGACCGGGACAGGGGGCCTACGAGCAGTACTTC. As protein: CATSRPGQGAYEQYF.

The chain is built from TRBV5-1 and TRBJ2-7; 9 bases map to TRBD2. V lost 0 bases and J lost 3; bases outside the gene matches: 4. The CDR3 spans 15 residues. The V gene's germline CDR1 is SGHRS and CDR2 YFSETQ. The CDR3 reads CASSLEPSGIYEQYF. In nucleotides, the CDR3 is TGCGCCAGCAGCTTGGAGCCTAGCGGGATCTACGAGCAGTACTTC.

By share, this clone ranks as medium-sized. CDR3 nucleotide sequence: TGTGCCAGCAGCTTAGGACAGAGACTCTACGAGCAGTACTTC. Residues: CASSLGQRLYEQYF. V usage is TRBV7-9 and J usage is TRBJ2-7; TRBD1 is a possible D gene (5 bases). V was pared by 1 base and J by 3 bases, with 10 bases between. CDR1 is SEHNR, CDR2 FQNEAQ, per germline (reference sequence). The CDR3 sequence is 14 residues long.

The rearrangement links TRBV5-1 to TRBJ2-7, with 10 bases identical to TRBD1. The CDR3 covers 16 residues. In germline, CDR1 is SGHRS, CDR2 YFSETQ. Trimming cost V 4 bases and J 2 bases; bases outside gene matches: 9. This CDR3 is CASSPDRGFNPYEQYF. The CDR3, as DNA: TGCGCCAGCAGCCCGGACAGGGGGTTTAATCCCTACGAGCAGTACTTC.

This chain connects TRBV4-1 to TRBJ2-7; TRBD2 matches at 10 bases. Trimming cost V 3 bases and J 3 bases; bases outside gene matches: 5. Germline assignment: CDR1 MGHRA and CDR2 YSYEKL. The CDR3 has 15 amino acids. CDR3 in DNA: TGCGCCAGCAGCCAGACCGGGACTAGCGTCTACGAGCAGTACTTC. This codes for CASSQTGTSVYEQYF.

The V and J genes are TRBV5-4 and TRBJ2-7; TRBD2 might be the D (6 bases). The CDR3 is 15 residues long. The V and J ends lost 4 bases and 0 bases respectively, with 14 bases between them. Germline CDR1 is SGHNT and CDR2 is YYREEE (reference sequence). For the CDR3, the DNA is TGTGCCAGCAGCCGCCCCACCGGGGGCTCCTACGAGCAGTACTTC. Its translation: CASSRPTGGSYEQYF.

The chain uses TRBV2 and TRBJ1-5; possible D gene TRBD1, 5 bases. CDR1 and CDR2 from the germline V gene are SNHLY and FYNNEI. This CDR3 contains 14 residues. V was clipped by 4 bases and J by 5 bases, with 12 bases between them. As DNA, the CDR3 is TGTGCCAGCAGTGCGGACGGGACTTATCAGCCCCAGCATTTT. Amino acids: CASSADGTYQPQHF.

The V call is TRBV5-5, the J call TRBJ1-2, with a possible D match to TRBD1 (6 bases). V was trimmed by 3 bases and J by 3 bases, leaving 9 bases between them. Germline-derived CDR1 and CDR2 are SGHKS and YYEKEE (reference sequence). The CDR3 contains 13 residues. Here the CDR3 reads CASSSGVDYGYTF. The CDR3 region has the DNA TGTGCCAGCAGCTCAGGGGTCGACTATGGCTACACCTTC. Full variable domain (remainder filled in from reference TRBV5-5 and TRBJ1-2): DAGVTQSPTHLIKTRGQQVTLRCSPISGHKSVSWYQQVLGQGPQFIFQYYEKEERGRGNFPDRFSARQFPNYSSELNVNALLLGDSALYLCASSSGVDYGYTFGSGTRLTVV.

J is TRBJ1-4 and V is TRBV6-6; TRBD1 agrees at 7 bases. Germline-derived CDR1 and CDR2 are MNHNY and SVGAGI (reference sequence). With V trimmed by 5 bases and J by 6 bases, 3 bases remained unmatched. The CDR3 extends over 13 amino acids. CDR3 sequence: CASSGQGDEKLFF. The CDR3 nucleotides are TGTGCCAGCAGTGGGCAGGGGGATGAAAAACTGTTTTTT.

The chain is built from TRBV9 and TRBJ2-1; 7 nucleotides match TRBD2. The CDR3 length is 17 residues. V was pared by 3 bases and J by 0 bases, with 9 bases of the junction left unmatched. Germline loops: CDR1 SGDLS, CDR2 YYNGEE. In DNA form, the CDR3 reads TGTGCCAGCAGCGAGGGAGGGGACCCTTTCTCCTACAATGAGCAGTTCTTC. This encodes CASSEGGDPFSYNEQFF.

The rearrangement uses TRBV11-2 and TRBJ1-5, with D possibly TRBD1 on 6 matching bases. Germline loops: CDR1 SGHAT, CDR2 FQNNGV. The CDR3 runs 14 residues. Trimming took 1 base from V and 6 from J, leaving 10 bases between them. CDR3 DNA: TGTGCCAGCAGCTTAGCTGGGGGCGGTCAGCCCCAGCATTTT. It codes for CASSLAGGGQPQHF.

The chain joins TRBV9 to TRBJ2-7; 8 bases line up with TRBD1. V trimming: 4 bases; J trimming: 2 bases; junction bases outside the gene matches: 11. In germline, CDR1 is SGDLS, CDR2 YYNGEE. The CDR3 totals 16 residues. The CDR3 loop reads CASSPDLAGGPYEQYF. CDR3 nucleotide sequence: TGTGCCAGCAGCCCCGACTTGGCAGGGGGCCCCTACGAGCAGTACTTC.

The chain couples TRBV5-1 to TRBJ2-7; TRBD2 agrees at 13 bases. The germline gives CDR1 SGHRS, CDR2 YFSETQ. This CDR3 comprises 16 residues. After removal of 4 bases from V and 0 bases from J, the junction contained 4 bases not matched to a gene. CDR3 bases: TGCGCCAGCAGCCCCCGGACTAGCGGGAGCTCCTACGAGCAGTACTTC. This codes for CASSPRTSGSSYEQYF.

The chain uses TRBV5-6 and TRBJ2-3; TRBD1 might be the D (6 bases). From germline, CDR1 is SGHDT and CDR2 YYEEEE. Trimming removed 3 bases at V and 7 bases at J, with 15 bases between. The CDR3 has 14 residues. The CDR3 region is CASSYGTPGNTQYF. The CDR3 DNA reads TGTGCCAGCAGCTACGGGACACCGGGGAATACGCAGTATTTT.

The chain carries TRBV7-3 and TRBJ2-2, with D possibly matching TRBD1 (6 bases). V was shortened by 1 base and J by 0 bases, with 9 bases between the two germline ends. Germline assignment: CDR1 SGHTA and CDR2 FQGTGA. The CDR3 runs 16 residues. DNA for the CDR3: TGTGCCAGCAGCTTAATAGGGGGTGCGAACACCGGGGAGCTGTTTTTT. Its protein product is CASSLIGGANTGELFF.

V gene TRBV28 combines with J gene TRBJ2-1, with 10 bases fitting TRBD1. Germline V gives CDR1 MDHEN, CDR2 SYDVKM. V gave up 6 bases and J gave up 7 bases; unmatched junction bases: 12. CDR3 size: 16 residues. This chain's CDR3 is CASSRFGQGVGNEQFF. The CDR3 DNA reads TGTGCCAGCAGCAGATTCGGACAGGGGGTAGGAAATGAGCAGTTCTTC.

The V and J genes are TRBV4-2 and TRBJ2-1, with D possibly being TRBD2 (6 bases). The V and J ends lost 1 base and 8 bases respectively, with 15 bases between them. Germline CDR1 and CDR2: LGHNA and YNFKEQ. This CDR3 has 15 residues. CDR3 nucleotides: TGTGCCAGCAGCCAAGTACTACCCGGCGGGGATGAGCAGTTCTTC. Its translation: CASSQVLPGGDEQFF.

This rearrangement joins TRBV7-2 to TRBJ2-3; TRBD2 is a possible D gene (6 bases). Germline CDR1 is SGHTA and CDR2 is FQGNSA. The V end lost 5 bases, the J end lost 1 base, and 13 bases lay between the germline ends. The CDR3 covers 15 residues. The DNA of the CDR3 is TGTGCCAGCAGCATAATTTGGGGGGGCACAGATACGCAGTATTTT. Translation: CASSIIWGGTDTQYF.

The J gene is TRBJ2-3, the V gene TRBV9; maybe TRBD2 (6 bases). CDR3 length: 20 amino acids. CDR1 is SGDLS, CDR2 YYNGEE, per germline. The ends were cut back, 0 bases at V and 1 base at J, with 24 bases in the middle. The CDR3: CASSVGTREQGASGTDTQYF. The DNA of the CDR3 is TGTGCCAGCAGCGTAGGGACGCGGGAACAAGGGGCTTCGGGCACAGATACGCAGTATTTT. The full variable domain, rest sourced from reference TRBV9 and TRBJ2-3, is DSGVTQTPKHLITATGQRVTLRCSPRSGDLSVYWYQQSLDQGLQFLIQYYNGEERAKGNILERFSAQQFPDLHSELNLSSLELGDSALYFCASSVGTREQGASGTDTQYFGPGTRLTVL.

The rearrangement uses TRBV7-9 and TRBJ2-1; D call uncertain. V was shortened by 5 bases and J by 0 bases, with 11 bases between the two germline ends. Germline V gives CDR1 SEHNR, CDR2 FQNEAQ (reference sequence). CDR3 size: 15 residues. CDR3 coding DNA: TGTGCCAGCAGCCCGCAGGTGGGCTCCTACAATGAGCAGTTCTTC. Translated, it gives CASSPQVGSYNEQFF.

The chain combines TRBV7-9 with TRBJ1-2; the D is unclear. CDR1 is SEHNR, CDR2 FQNEAQ, per germline (reference sequence). Trimming shortened V by 0 bases and J by 6 bases, and 8 bases separated the two germline ends. CDR3 length: 13 residues. In nucleotides, the CDR3 is TGTGCCAGCAGCTTAGCCCTACTGAATGGCTACACCTTC. It encodes CASSLALLNGYTF.

This chain connects TRBV7-9 to TRBJ1-1, with D hard to call. The CDR3 covers 13 residues. Germline V CDR1 and CDR2: SEHNR, FQNEAQ (reference sequence). The ends were cut back, 0 bases at V and 10 bases at J, with 12 bases in the middle. In DNA form, the CDR3 reads TGTGCCAGCAGCTTAGCGCTCCCGGGAGGAGCTTTCTTT. Amino acid sequence: CASSLALPGGAFF.

The chain has TRBV27 and TRBJ2-7; tentative D call: TRBD1 (6 bases). V dropped 4 bases and J dropped 5 bases, with 15 bases sitting between them. Germline CDR1 and CDR2: MNHEY and SMNVEV (reference sequence). This CDR3 is 14 amino acids long. CDR3 DNA: TGTGCCAGCAGTTGGGCGGACAGAGAACACGAGCAGTACTTC. Translation gives CASSWADREHEQYF.

The chain has TRBV7-8 and TRBJ2-7; D might be TRBD2 (6 bases). This CDR3 region has 14 residues. V was trimmed by 1 base and J by 2 bases, leaving 9 bases between them. Germline loops: CDR1 SGHVS, CDR2 FQNEAQ. CDR3 nucleotides: TGTGCCAGCAGCTTAGGGACTACAGCCTACGAGCAGTACTTC. Its translation: CASSLGTTAYEQYF.

The CDR3 sequence: CASSLARQPQHF. The CDR3 DNA sequence: TGTGCCAGCAGCTTAGCGCGACAGCCCCAGCATTTT. The V gene is TRBV7-9, the J gene TRBJ1-5; D not resolved. Trimming took off 0 bases at V and 7 bases at J, with 4 bases between the two ends. Germline-derived CDR1 and CDR2 are SEHNR and FQNEAQ (reference sequence). CDR3 length: 12 residues.

J is TRBJ1-2 and V is TRBV27; 7 positions match TRBD1. V was clipped by 5 bases and J by 1 base; unmatched bases: 7. Germline loops: CDR1 MNHEY, CDR2 SMNVEV (reference sequence). This CDR3 has 15 residues. The CDR3 nucleotides are TGTGCCAGCAGTCCACAGGGGACTTATAACTATGGCTACACCTTC. This translates into CASSPQGTYNYGYTF.

CDR3 region: CASSYSPRGLYNEQFF. CDR3 DNA: TGTGCCAGCAGTTACTCTCCCAGGGGGCTCTACAATGAGCAGTTCTTC. This rearrangement joins TRBV6-5 to TRBJ2-1, with TRBD1 matching over 8 bases. This CDR3 is 16 amino acids long. Trimming cost V 0 bases and J 3 bases; bases outside gene matches: 4. Germline CDR1 is MNHEY and CDR2 is SVGAGI.